These 6 T cell receptor beta chains were sequenced from one sample in a study of shared clonotypes between healthy human individuals. Naivety among CD8 cells was defined by CD45RO negativity and positive CCR7 selection, thereby excluding terminally differentiated effector memory CD45RA+ cells. Sequenced by immunoSEQ multiplex PCR; TCRdb stores in-frame clones only, minus some. The sample lists 760,000 or so clones, roughly 96% occurring once. The sample was naive CD8+ T cells sorted from blood. These receptor sequences come from a man aged 30 to 39 in good health.

This clone was detected only once. The CDR3 sequence: CASSLIPSNQETQYF. The DNA for the CDR3 is TGTGCCAGCAGCCTCATCCCATCTAACCAAGAGACCCAGTACTTC. The chain employs TRBV5-5 and TRBJ2-5; the D is unclear. The CDR3 is made up of 15 amino acids. Per the germline V gene, CDR1 is SGHKS and CDR2 is YYEKEE (reference sequence). The germline V and J ends were trimmed by 4 bases and 0 bases, with 13 bases remaining between them. The variable domain in full, completed from reference TRBV5-5 and TRBJ2-5, reads DAGVTQSPTHLIKTRGQQVTLRCSPISGHKSVSWYQQVLGQGPQFIFQYYEKEERGRGNFPDRFSARQFPNYSSELNVNALLLGDSALYLCASSLIPSNQETQYFGPGTRLLVL.

The rearrangement uses TRBV29-1 and TRBJ1-1; D ambiguous. V lost 4 bases and J 5 bases, leaving 11 bases between the germline ends. CDR3 length equals 12 residues. Germline CDR1 reads SQVTM; CDR2 reads ANQGSEA. CDR3 in DNA: TGCAGCGTTGGATTTCTGGCGACTGAAGCTTTCTTT. This encodes CSVGFLATEAFF. Looking up the rest from reference TRBV29-1 and TRBJ1-1 gives the full variable domain: SAVISQKPSRDICQRGTSLTIQCQVDSQVTMMFWYRQQPGQSLTLIATANQGSEATYESGFVIDKFPISRPNLTFSTLTVSNMSPEDSSIYLCSVGFLATEAFFGQGTRLTVV.

The chain combines TRBV4-1 with TRBJ1-5; D is unresolved. CDR1 and CDR2 (germline): MGHRA, YSYEKL. V was pared by 1 base and J by 4 bases, with 5 bases between. The CDR3 totals 13 residues. CDR3 amino acids: CASSQVRNQPQHF. The CDR3 DNA reads as TGCGCCAGCAGCCAAGTCCGAAATCAGCCCCAGCATTTT.

As DNA, the CDR3 is TGTGCCAGCAGCTTACAGTTAACATCCTACAATGAGCAGTTCTTC. Translation: CASSLQLTSYNEQFF. The chain employs TRBV11-3 and TRBJ2-1; D is ambiguous. V lost 2 bases and J lost 1, with 9 bases in between. The length of the CDR3 is 15 residues. Germline lookup yields CDR1 SGHNT and CDR2 YENEEA.

The V gene is TRBV11-2, the J gene TRBJ1-1; D remains ambiguous. The germline CDR1 and CDR2 sequences are SGHAT and FQNNGV. V lost 7 bases and J 1 base, leaving 10 bases between the germline ends. The CDR3 has 13 amino acids. The CDR3 sequence: CASTAEGNTEAFF. CDR3 in DNA: TGTGCCAGCACGGCAGAGGGGAACACTGAAGCTTTCTTT.

This clone was counted once. This rearrangement joins TRBV7-9 to TRBJ2-4; 10 positions match TRBD2. V lost 4 bases and J lost 16; bases outside the gene matches: 25. Germline V gene sequence: CDR1 SEHNR, CDR2 FQNEAQ (reference sequence). CDR3 length equals 18 residues. The CDR3 is CASSSTTTIAGGRPGLYF. CDR3 coding DNA: TGTGCCAGCAGCTCCACTACGACGATAGCGGGAGGCCGCCCGGGGCTCTACTTC.